The 25 T cell receptor beta chains given below trace back to one sample, sequenced in a study of blood T cell repertoires in COVID-19. TCRdb keeps only in-frame clones here, not all; method: immunoSEQ multiplex PCR. This sample has roughly 30,000 clones; 70% to 90% occur once, and the top ten carry 2% to 3%. Sequencing was performed on peripheral blood. The receptors originated from a human donor in a cohort sampled during active COVID-19.

The chain links TRBV29-1 to TRBJ2-7; D may be TRBD2 (5 bases). The length of the CDR3 is 14 residues. V was clipped by 7 bases and J by 3 bases, with 19 bases between them. Germline-derived CDR1 and CDR2 are SQVTM and ANQGSEA. The CDR3 DNA reads TGCAGCGCGCATGACGGGCACGGACTCTACGAGCAGTACTTC. Its translation is CSAHDGHGLYEQYF.

The chain couples TRBV5-1 to TRBJ2-5, with 8 bases matching TRBD2. Trimming cost V 6 bases and J 3 bases; bases outside gene matches: 7. Per germline, CDR1 SGHRS and CDR2 YFSETQ. The CDR3 runs 14 residues. CDR3 region: CASIGGGHEETQYF. The CDR3 DNA sequence: TGCGCCAGCATAGGCGGGGGGCATGAAGAGACCCAGTACTTC.

The V and J genes are TRBV29-1 and TRBJ1-2; 8 nucleotides match TRBD1. Per the germline V gene, CDR1 is SQVTM and CDR2 is ANQGSEA. V shed 1 base and J 4 bases; nucleotides not matched to a gene: 5. The CDR3 has 14 amino acids. CDR3 sequence reads: CSVEVTGGGYGYTF. The CDR3 coding sequence is TGCAGCGTTGAAGTTACAGGGGGAGGCTATGGCTACACCTTC.

This chain uses TRBV19 with TRBJ1-3; 7 bases map to TRBD1. Trimming took 6 bases from V and 1 from J; bases not matched to a gene: 9. The CDR3 consists of 16 residues. CDR1 is LNHDA, CDR2 SQIVND, per germline (reference sequence). CDR3 amino acids: CASRTGTALSGNTIYF. The CDR3 nucleotides read TGTGCCAGTAGGACCGGGACAGCTTTATCTGGAAACACCATATATTTT.

The CDR3: CASSLNQGIYNEQFF. As DNA, the CDR3 is TGTGCCAGCAGCTTAAATCAGGGAATATACAATGAGCAGTTCTTC. The chain employs TRBV5-8 and TRBJ2-1; D possibly corresponds to TRBD1 (5 bases). The ends were cut back, 2 bases at V and 4 bases at J, with 13 bases in the middle. The CDR3 has 15 amino acids. Per germline, CDR1 SGHTS and CDR2 YDEGEE.

This clone was detected only a few times. This sequence joins TRBV5-4 and TRBJ1-2; 7 bases are a match to TRBD1. Trimming cost V 4 bases and J 6 bases; bases outside gene matches: 9. Germline V gene lookup returns CDR1 SGHNT and CDR2 YYREEE (reference sequence). The CDR3 loop spans 14 amino acids. CDR3 nucleotide sequence: TGTGCCAGCAGCCGCGACAGGGAAAAGGATGGCTACACCTTC. It is translated as CASSRDREKDGYTF. The full variable domain, completed using reference TRBV5-4 and TRBJ1-2, is ETGVTQSPTHLIKTRGQQVTLRCSSQSGHNTVSWYQQALGQGPQFIFQYYREEENGRGNFPPRFSGLQFPNYSSELNVNALELDDSALYLCASSRDREKDGYTFGSGTRLTVV.

This clone has just one count. This chain links TRBV6-5 with TRBJ1-2, with TRBD1 matching over 12 bases. The CDR3 sequence is 15 residues long. The V and J ends lost 6 bases and 7 bases, in that order; junction bases with no gene match: 9. Germline CDR1 and CDR2: MNHEY and SVGAGI. For the CDR3, the DNA is TGTGCCAGCAGATCAACGGGACAGGGGGCGGTTGGCTACACCTTC. Amino acid sequence: CASRSTGQGAVGYTF.

The DNA of the CDR3 is TGTGCCAGCAGCTTAGACGTCTTGTTCGGGGGGCCTGGGGCCAACGTCCTGACTTTC. It is translated as CASSLDVLFGGPGANVLTF. The chain links TRBV7-2 to TRBJ2-6, with a possible D match to TRBD2 (7 bases). This CDR3 is built from 19 residues. Trimming took off 1 base at V and 2 bases at J, with 18 bases between the two ends. CDR1 and CDR2 (germline): SGHTA, FQGNSA. Supplemented by reference TRBV7-2 and TRBJ2-6, the full variable domain reads GAGVSQSPSNKVTEKGKDVELRCDPISGHTALYWYRQSLGQGLEFLIYFQGNSAPDKSGLPSDRFSAERTGGSVSTLTIQRTQQEDSAVYLCASSLDVLFGGPGANVLTFGAGSRLTVL.

The rearrangement links TRBV27 to TRBJ1-1; perhaps TRBD1 as D (6 bases). Germline CDR1 MNHEY, CDR2 SMNVEV (reference sequence). This CDR3 contains 15 residues. The V end was cut by 3 bases, the J end by 1 base, with 12 bases between. The CDR3 sequence: CASSFMTGGNTEAFF. Written as DNA, the CDR3 is TGTGCCAGCAGTTTCATGACAGGAGGGAACACTGAAGCTTTCTTT.

The genes are TRBV9 and TRBJ1-1; 8 nucleotides line up with TRBD1. The V segment lost 4 bases and the J segment 0 bases; nucleotides outside the gene matches: 14. Germline V gene data show CDR1 as SGDLS and CDR2 as YYNGEE. CDR3 length: 18 residues. CDR3 DNA: TGTGCCAGCAGCTCTCCGGGACAGGAATCCAACATGAACACTGAAGCTTTCTTT. It translates to CASSSPGQESNMNTEAFF.

This clone was counted once. The chain uses TRBV5-6 and TRBJ1-1; 8 positions match TRBD1. The length of the CDR3 is 14 residues. CDR1 and CDR2 from the germline V gene are SGHDT and YYEEEE. Trimming took 4 bases from V and 7 from J; bases not matched to a gene: 9. The CDR3, as DNA: TGTGCCAGCAGCCTGGGACAGGCCAGGGGTGAAGCTTTCTTT. The encoded protein is CASSLGQARGEAFF.

This clone appeared a few times. The V call is TRBV30, the J call TRBJ1-6; D unclear. The CDR3 is 13 residues long. Germline V gene lookup returns CDR1 GTSNPN and CDR2 SVGIG (reference sequence). Trimming pared 3 bases from V and 7 bases from J, leaving 10 bases between. CDR3 nucleotides: TGTGCCTGGAGAGACAAGGCGAATTCACCCCTCCACTTT. Protein sequence: CAWRDKANSPLHF.

This chain joins TRBV11-2 and TRBJ1-3; TRBD1 matches 8 bases. CDR1 is SGHAT, CDR2 FQNNGV, per germline. The CDR3 covers 12 residues. J was trimmed by 7 bases and V by 6 bases; bases with no gene match: 2. CDR3 bases: TGTGCCAGCAGTTGGACAGGGAACACCATATATTTT. Its translation: CASSWTGNTIYF.

This clone has just one count. The V and J genes are TRBV15 and TRBJ1-2; the D gene is possibly TRBD1 (5 bases). This CDR3 has 13 amino acids. Germline CDR1 and CDR2: LNHNV and YYDKDF (reference sequence). V lost 5 bases and J lost 7, with 14 bases in between. CDR3 region: CATSLDSRPGYTF. The CDR3 DNA sequence: TGTGCCACCAGCCTCGACAGCCGGCCTGGCTACACCTTC.

The J gene is TRBJ2-1, the V gene TRBV2; 13 bases match TRBD2. From germline, CDR1 is SNHLY and CDR2 FYNNEI. V gave up 5 bases and J gave up 4 bases; unmatched junction bases: 2. This CDR3 spans 15 amino acids. The CDR3 is CASSSTSGGYNEQFF. CDR3 nucleotides: TGTGCCAGCAGTTCGACTAGCGGGGGGTACAATGAGCAGTTCTTC.

The rearrangement links TRBV6-2 or TRBV6-3 to TRBJ2-7; TRBD1 agrees at 11 bases. Germline assignment: CDR1 MNHEY and CDR2 SVGEGT. This CDR3 region has 16 residues. Losses at the gene ends were 0 bases for V and 3 bases for J; bases not matched to a gene: 4. The CDR3 sequence: CASSYSRTGGDYEQYF. DNA for the CDR3: TGTGCCAGCAGTTACTCGAGGACAGGGGGCGACTACGAGCAGTACTTC.

This rearrangement joins TRBV6-5 to TRBJ2-7, with D possibly matching TRBD2 (5 bases). V was cut by 5 bases and J by 5 bases, with 7 bases left in between. Germline CDR1 and CDR2: MNHEY and SVGAGI. CDR3 length: 11 amino acids. CDR3: CASSNGDEQYF. DNA for the CDR3: TGTGCCAGCAGTAACGGGGACGAGCAGTACTTC.

The V and J genes are TRBV12-3 or TRBV12-4 and TRBJ2-7; the D is unclear. The CDR3 runs 13 residues. V was pared by 8 bases and J by 6 bases, with 17 bases between. DNA for the CDR3: TGTGCCAGCCGACCCTCAGACTCCGGCGAGCAGTACTTC. Translation gives CASRPSDSGEQYF.

The CDR3 here is CASSTSGGSQPQHF. As DNA, the CDR3 is TGTGCCAGTAGTACCTCCGGGGGTAGTCAGCCCCAGCATTTT. This chain links TRBV19 with TRBJ1-5, with D possibly being TRBD1 (5 bases). Per the germline V gene, CDR1 is LNHDA and CDR2 is SQIVND (reference sequence). The V end was cut by 4 bases, the J end by 6 bases, with 13 bases between. The CDR3 runs to 14 residues.

The V and J genes are TRBV2 and TRBJ2-7, with a possible D match to TRBD1 (5 bases). Trimming cost V 3 bases and J 5 bases, with 17 bases left between them. This CDR3 is built from 15 residues. Germline loops: CDR1 SNHLY, CDR2 FYNNEI. Here the CDR3 DNA reads TGTGCCAGCAGTGAGTCCAGGGTCACACCTAACGAGCAGTACTTC. The encoded protein is CASSESRVTPNEQYF.

V usage is TRBV5-8 and J usage is TRBJ1-6, with D tentatively TRBD1 (5 bases). The germline CDR1 and CDR2 sequences are SGHTS and YDEGEE. This CDR3 has 14 amino acids. The V gene lost 7 bases and the J gene lost 13 bases, with 21 bases spanning the gap. CDR3 DNA sequence: TGTGCCAGCGGCATAACCGGGACTTTCACCCCCCTCCACTTT. The encoded protein is CASGITGTFTPLHF.

The gene calls are TRBV18 and TRBJ2-7; 7 positions match TRBD2. The V gene end was trimmed by 5 bases and the J gene end by 1 base; junction bases not matched to a gene: 5. CDR3 length equals 14 residues. Germline values: CDR1 KGHSH, CDR2 LQKENI. The CDR3, as DNA: TGTGCCAGCTCATCCGGGACTAATTCCTACGAGCAGTACTTC. It encodes CASSSGTNSYEQYF.

The chain combines TRBV27 with TRBJ2-7, with 9 nucleotides matching TRBD1. Germline V gene sequence: CDR1 MNHEY, CDR2 SMNVEV (reference sequence). V lost 7 bases and J lost 2; bases outside the gene matches: 6. The CDR3 spans 14 residues. The CDR3 here is CASKTGTGPYEQYF. Written as DNA, the CDR3 is TGTGCCAGCAAAACCGGGACAGGGCCCTACGAGCAGTACTTC.

This chain connects TRBV2 to TRBJ1-2, with D perhaps TRBD1 (6 bases). Deletions cut 6 bases from V and 5 bases from J, with 13 bases between. There are 13 residues in the CDR3. Germline CDR1 SNHLY, CDR2 FYNNEI. CDR3 nucleotide sequence: TGTGCCAGCAGCGGAGGGGGGGCGTATGGCTACACCTTC. Translating gives CASSGGGAYGYTF. Full variable domain (outside the CDR3, taken from reference TRBV2 and TRBJ1-2): EPEVTQTPSHQVTQMGQEVILRCVPISNHLYFYWYRQILGQKVEFLVSFYNNEISEKSEIFDDQFSVERPDGSNFTLKIRSTKLEDSAMYFCASSGGGAYGYTFGSGTRLTVV.

This clone was seen only a few times. The genes are TRBV20-1 and TRBJ2-7; 8 bases agree with TRBD2. Per germline, CDR1 DFQATT and CDR2 SNEGSKA (reference sequence). V lost 3 bases and J lost 0; bases outside the gene matches: 10. This CDR3 comprises 16 residues. CDR3 bases: TGCAGTGCTAGTAGAGCGGGGGTGTCCTCCTCCTACGAGCAGTACTTC. Translation: CSASRAGVSSSYEQYF.